This T cell receptor (beta chain) was documented in a study of shared clonotypes between healthy human individuals. The J segment lost 3 bases and the V segment lost 10 bases, leaving 10 bases of the junction unmatched. The germline gives CDR1 MNHEY, CDR2 SVGAGI. The CDR3 consists of 15 residues. A CD45RA-negative memory subset and a CD45RA+ naive subset were separated from the CD4+ cells. For every subset, genomic DNA was evenly distributed across several immunoSEQ plates. Sequencing used immunoSEQ multiplex PCR; TCRdb keeps in-frame clones, though not all of them. Among approximately 620,000 clones, about 97% were seen once, and the ten largest hold roughly 0.055%.

The receptor was isolated from a woman under 40 in good health. Input material: naive CD4+ T cells sorted from blood. Subset defined: CD45RA+ positively selected. The chain uses TRBV6-5 and TRBJ2-2, with 8 bases aligning to TRBD2. CDR3 in amino acids: CATSGASGYTGELFF. CDR3 nucleotide sequence: TGTGCCACTTCGGGCGCTAGCGGGTACACCGGGGAGCTGTTTTTT.